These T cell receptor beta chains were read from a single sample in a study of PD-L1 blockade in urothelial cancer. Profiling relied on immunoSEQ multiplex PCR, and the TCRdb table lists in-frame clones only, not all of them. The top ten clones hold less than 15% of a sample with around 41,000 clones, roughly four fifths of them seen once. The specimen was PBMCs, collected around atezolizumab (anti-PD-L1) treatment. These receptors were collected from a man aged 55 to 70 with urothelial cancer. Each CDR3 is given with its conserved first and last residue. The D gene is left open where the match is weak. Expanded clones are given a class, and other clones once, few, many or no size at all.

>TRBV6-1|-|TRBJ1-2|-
TGTGCCAGCAGTGAAGAAAGGGGCTATGGCTACACCTTC
CASSEERGYGYTF
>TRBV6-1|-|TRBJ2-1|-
TGTGCCAGCACCCGGGGCAGGGGCGTTAACAATGAGCAGTTCTTC
CASTRGRGVNNEQFF
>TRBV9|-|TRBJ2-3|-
TGTGCCAGCAGCGTAGTAGGAGGGTGGGATACGCAGTATTTT
CASSVVGGWDTQYF
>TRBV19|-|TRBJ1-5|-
TGTGCCAGTAGACAGGGAGACCCCATGCCCCAGCATTTT
CASRQGDPMPQHF
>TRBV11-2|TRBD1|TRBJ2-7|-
TGTGCCAGCAGCGGGGGACAGGGGATTACCTACGAGCAGTACTTC
CASSGGQGITYEQYF
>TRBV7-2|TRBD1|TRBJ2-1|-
TGTGCCAGCAGCTTAGCGCCCGGGACAGGGAAGCAGTTCTTC
CASSLAPGTGKQFF
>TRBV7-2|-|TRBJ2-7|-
TGTGCCAGCAGCCCTAATTATGCGAATGAGCAGTACTTC
CASSPNYANEQYF
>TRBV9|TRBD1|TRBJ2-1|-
TGTGCCAGCAGCGCACAGGGGGCGGATGAGCAGTTCTTC
CASSAQGADEQFF
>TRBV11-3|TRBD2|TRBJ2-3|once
TGTGCCAGCAGCCTCCGACGGGGGGGAAGGGAAGATACGCAGTATTTT
CASSLRRGGREDTQYF
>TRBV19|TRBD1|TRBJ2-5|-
TGTGCCAGTAGTATAGATGGCGGGACAGGACAAGAGACCCAGTACTTC
CASSIDGGTGQETQYF
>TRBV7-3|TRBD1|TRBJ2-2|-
TGTGCCAGCAGCCCTCAGGGGGCGAACACCGGGGAGCTGTTTTTT
CASSPQGANTGELFF
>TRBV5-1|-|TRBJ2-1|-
TGCGCCAGCAGCTACAGGTCCAATGAGCAGTTCTTC
CASSYRSNEQFF
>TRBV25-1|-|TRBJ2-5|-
TGTGCCAGCAGTGACCTTAGCGGTAGGAAAGGAGAGACCCAGTACTTC
CASSDLSGRKGETQYF
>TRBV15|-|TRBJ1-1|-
TGTGCCACCAGCAGAGTCGGAGACACTGAAGCTTTCTTT
CATSRVGDTEAFF
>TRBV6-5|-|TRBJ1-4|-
TGTGCCAGCAGTACAGGGTTTACTAATGAAAAACTGTTTTTT
CASSTGFTNEKLFF
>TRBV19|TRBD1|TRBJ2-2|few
TGTGCCAGTAGCCGGGCAGGGGGTTACACCGGGGAGCTGTTTTTT
CASSRAGGYTGELFF
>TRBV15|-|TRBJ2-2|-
TGTGCCACCAGAACCGGGGCCGGGGAGCTGTTTTTT
CATRTGAGELFF
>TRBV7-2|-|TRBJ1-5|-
TGTGCCAGCAGCCACACGGGGAATAGCAATCAGCCCCAGCATTTT
CASSHTGNSNQPQHF
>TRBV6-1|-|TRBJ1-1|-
TGTGCCAGCAGTGAGGCCCAGGGATTGAACACTGAAGCTTTCTTT
CASSEAQGLNTEAFF
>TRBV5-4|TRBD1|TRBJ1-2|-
TGTGCCAGCAACCTTCCGGGACAGGGGGGCTATGGCTACACCTTC
CASNLPGQGGYGYTF
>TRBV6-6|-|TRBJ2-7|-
TGTGCCAGCAGTTTTAGACAGAACCTTGACTACGAGCAGTACTTC
CASSFRQNLDYEQYF
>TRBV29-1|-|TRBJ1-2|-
TGCAGCGTTTCGTTTAGGCAGGGTAGTGGCTACACCTTC
CSVSFRQGSGYTF
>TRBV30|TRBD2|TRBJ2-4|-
TGTGCCTGGGCCCCAGGACTAGCGGCTTCCAAAAACATTCAGTACTTC
CAWAPGLAASKNIQYF
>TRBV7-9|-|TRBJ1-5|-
TGTGCCAGCAGCGACACCTATAGCAATCAGCCCCAGCATTTT
CASSDTYSNQPQHF
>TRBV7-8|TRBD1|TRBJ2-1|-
TGTGCCAGCAGCTTAGGGACAGGGGAGAATGAGCAGTTCTTC
CASSLGTGENEQFF
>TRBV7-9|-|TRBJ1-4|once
TGTGCCAGCAGCTTATTATTGACAGGTCTGGATGAAAAACTGTTTTTT
CASSLLLTGLDEKLFF
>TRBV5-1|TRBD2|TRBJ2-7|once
TGCGCCAGCAGGCGACTAGCGGGGGTTGGAGAGCAGTACTTC
CASRRLAGVGEQYF
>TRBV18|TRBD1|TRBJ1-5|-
TGTGCCAGCTCCGGGACAGCAGATCAGCCCCAGCATTTT
CASSGTADQPQHF
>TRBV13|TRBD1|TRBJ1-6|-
TGTGCCAGCAGCTTCGCCTCCGGGACAGGGTCCTATAATTCACCCCTCCACTTT
CASSFASGTGSYNSPLHF
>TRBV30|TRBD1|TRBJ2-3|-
TGTGCCTGGAGTGTCGGGACAGGGTTTCCAGATACGCAGTATTTT
CAWSVGTGFPDTQYF
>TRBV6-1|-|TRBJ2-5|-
TGTGCCAGCAGAATAACAGGGTCGAAAGAGACCCAGTACTTC
CASRITGSKETQYF
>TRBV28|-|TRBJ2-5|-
TGTGCCAGCAGTCCATCACAGGGGGGGGCTAAAGAGACCCAGTACTTC
CASSPSQGGAKETQYF
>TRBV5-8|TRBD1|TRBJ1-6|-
TGTGCCAGCAGACCACCGACAGGGGGAAACTCACCCCTCCACTTT
CASRPPTGGNSPLHF
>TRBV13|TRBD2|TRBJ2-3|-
TGTGCCAGCAGCTCGGGGGGGACTGGCGCAGATACGCAGTATTTT
CASSSGGTGADTQYF
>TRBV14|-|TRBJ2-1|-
TGTGCCAGCAGCTCAATCACGGGGGTCGCCTACAATGAGCAGTTCTTC
CASSSITGVAYNEQFF
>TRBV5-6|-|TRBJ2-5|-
TGTGCCAGCAGCTTGGGTGGGGGGGCCGTAGAGACCCAGTACTTC
CASSLGGGAVETQYF
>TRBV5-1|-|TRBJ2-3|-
TGCGCCAGCAGCGGGGGGAGCCGCACAGATACGCAGTATTTT
CASSGGSRTDTQYF
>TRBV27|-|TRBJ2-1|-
TGTGCCAGCAGTTTAACCCCTAGGGGGGGGGCTCAAAATGAGCAGTTCTTC
CASSLTPRGGAQNEQFF
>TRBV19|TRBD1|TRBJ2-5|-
TGTGCCAGTAGTCCAGGGGGACAGGGGAGCGGAGAGACCCAGTACTTC
CASSPGGQGSGETQYF
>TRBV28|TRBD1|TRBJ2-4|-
TGTGCCAGCAGTACTCAGGGACAGCTAAAAAACATTCAGTACTTC
CASSTQGQLKNIQYF
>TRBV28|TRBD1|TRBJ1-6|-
TGTGCCGGGAGTAGGACAGGTTCACCCCTCCACTTT
CAGSRTGSPLHF
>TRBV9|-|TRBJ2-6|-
TGTGCCAGCAGCGTAGCCGGAGCTGGGGCCAACGTCCTGACTTTC
CASSVAGAGANVLTF
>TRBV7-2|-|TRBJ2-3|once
TGTGCCAGCAGCCCCTCCGGGGGGCTCACAGATACGCAGTATTTT
CASSPSGGLTDTQYF
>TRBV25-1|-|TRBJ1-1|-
TGTGCCAGCAGTGAATATGGAGGAACGGTCCGGAACACTGAAGCTTTCTTT
CASSEYGGTVRNTEAFF
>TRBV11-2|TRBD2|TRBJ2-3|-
TGTGCCAGCAGCGTTGGGACTAGCGGGTTCACAGATACGCAGTATTTT
CASSVGTSGFTDTQYF
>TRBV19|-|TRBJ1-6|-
TGTGCCAGTAGTATAGGCGGGGTGCGAGACTCACCCCTCCACTTT
CASSIGGVRDSPLHF
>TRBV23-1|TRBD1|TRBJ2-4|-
TGCGCCAGCAATGACTTGGACAGGCGGTCGGGGAACATTCAGTACTTC
CASNDLDRRSGNIQYF
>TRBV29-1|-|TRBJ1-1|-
TGCAGCGTTGAAGACCCAGGCGTGACTGAAGCTTTCTTT
CSVEDPGVTEAFF
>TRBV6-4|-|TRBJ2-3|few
TGTGCCAGCAGTGAGGGGGGTGCCACAGATACGCAGTATTTT
CASSEGGATDTQYF
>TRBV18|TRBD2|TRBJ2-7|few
TGTGCCAGCCATGGAACTAGCGGGAGCGGCGAGCAGTACTTC
CASHGTSGSGEQYF
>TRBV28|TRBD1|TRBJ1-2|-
TGTGCCACACTAACAGGGGCCTATGGCTACACCTTC
CATLTGAYGYTF
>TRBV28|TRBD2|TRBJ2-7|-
TGTGCCAGCAGTTTTTACTCGCGGACTAGCGGCTACGAGCAGTACTTC
CASSFYSRTSGYEQYF